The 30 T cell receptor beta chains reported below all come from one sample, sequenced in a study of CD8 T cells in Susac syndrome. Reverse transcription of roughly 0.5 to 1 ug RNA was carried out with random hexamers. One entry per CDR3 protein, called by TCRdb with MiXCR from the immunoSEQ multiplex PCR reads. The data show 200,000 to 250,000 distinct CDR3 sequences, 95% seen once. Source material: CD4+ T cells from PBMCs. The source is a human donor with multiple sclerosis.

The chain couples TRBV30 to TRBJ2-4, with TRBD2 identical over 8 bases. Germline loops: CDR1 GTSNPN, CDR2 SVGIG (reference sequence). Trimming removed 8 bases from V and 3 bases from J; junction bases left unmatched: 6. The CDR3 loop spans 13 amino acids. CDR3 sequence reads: CALGREGKNIQYF. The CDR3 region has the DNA TGTGCCCTGGGTCGGGAGGGCAAAAACATTCAGTACTTC.

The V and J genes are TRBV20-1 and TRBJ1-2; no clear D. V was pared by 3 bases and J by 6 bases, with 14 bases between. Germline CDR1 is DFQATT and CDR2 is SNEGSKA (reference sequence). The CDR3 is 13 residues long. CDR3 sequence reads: CSASRFPVHGYTF. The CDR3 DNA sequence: TGCAGTGCTAGCAGGTTCCCCGTCCATGGCTACACCTTC.

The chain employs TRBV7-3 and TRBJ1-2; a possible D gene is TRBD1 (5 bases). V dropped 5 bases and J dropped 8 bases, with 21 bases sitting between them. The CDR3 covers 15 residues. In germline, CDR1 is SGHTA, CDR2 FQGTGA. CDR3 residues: CASSLIPGAEGGYTF. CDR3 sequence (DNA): TGTGCCAGCAGCCTCATCCCAGGAGCAGAGGGGGGCTACACCTTC.

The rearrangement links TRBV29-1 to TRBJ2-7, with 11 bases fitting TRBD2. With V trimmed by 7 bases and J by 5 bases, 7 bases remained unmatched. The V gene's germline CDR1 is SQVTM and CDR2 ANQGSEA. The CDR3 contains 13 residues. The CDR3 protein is CSAGSGRAHEQYF. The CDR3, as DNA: TGCAGCGCGGGTAGCGGGAGGGCCCACGAGCAGTACTTC.

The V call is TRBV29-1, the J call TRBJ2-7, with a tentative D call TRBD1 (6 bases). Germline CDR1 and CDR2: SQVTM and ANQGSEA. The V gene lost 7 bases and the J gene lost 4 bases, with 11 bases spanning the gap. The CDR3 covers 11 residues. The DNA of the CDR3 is TGCAGCGGCACACAGGGTTACGAGCAGTACTTC. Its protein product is CSGTQGYEQYF.

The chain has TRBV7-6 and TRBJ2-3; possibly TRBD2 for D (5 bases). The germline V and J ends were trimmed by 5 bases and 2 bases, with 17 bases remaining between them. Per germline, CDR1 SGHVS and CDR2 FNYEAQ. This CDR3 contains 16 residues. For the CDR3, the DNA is TGTGCCAGCAGCCCACGACTGGGAGAAACCACAGATACGCAGTATTTT. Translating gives CASSPRLGETTDTQYF.

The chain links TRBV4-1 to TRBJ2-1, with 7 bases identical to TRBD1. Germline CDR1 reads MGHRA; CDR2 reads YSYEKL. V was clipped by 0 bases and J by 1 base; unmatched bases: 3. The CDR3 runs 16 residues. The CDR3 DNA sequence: TGCGCCAGCAGCCAAGAACAGGGGTTGTCCTACAATGAGCAGTTCTTC. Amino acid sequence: CASSQEQGLSYNEQFF.

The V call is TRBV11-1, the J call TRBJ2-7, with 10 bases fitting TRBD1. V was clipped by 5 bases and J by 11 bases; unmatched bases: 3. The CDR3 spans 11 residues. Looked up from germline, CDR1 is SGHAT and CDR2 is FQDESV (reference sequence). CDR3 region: CASSQGQGEYF. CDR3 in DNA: TGTGCCAGCAGCCAAGGACAGGGGGAGTACTTC.

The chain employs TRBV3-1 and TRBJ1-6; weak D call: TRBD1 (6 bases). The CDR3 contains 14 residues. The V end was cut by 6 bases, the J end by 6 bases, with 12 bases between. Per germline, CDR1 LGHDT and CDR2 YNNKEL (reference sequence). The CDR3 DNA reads TGTGCCAGCAGGCAACAGGGAAGTAATTCACCCCTCCACTTT. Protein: CASRQQGSNSPLHF.

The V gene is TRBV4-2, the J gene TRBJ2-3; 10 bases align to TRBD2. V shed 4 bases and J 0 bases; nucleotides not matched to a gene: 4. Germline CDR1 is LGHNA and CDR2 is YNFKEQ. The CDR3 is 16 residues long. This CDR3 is CASSPGTSVSTDTQYF. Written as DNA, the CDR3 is TGTGCCAGCAGCCCAGGGACTAGCGTAAGCACAGATACGCAGTATTTT.

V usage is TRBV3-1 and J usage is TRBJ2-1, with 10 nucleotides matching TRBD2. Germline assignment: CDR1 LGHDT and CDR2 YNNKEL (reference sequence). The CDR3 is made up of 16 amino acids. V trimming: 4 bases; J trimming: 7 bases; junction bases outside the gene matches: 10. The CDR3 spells CASSRPTAGGTNEQFF. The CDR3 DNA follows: TGTGCCAGCAGCCGCCCGACAGCGGGAGGGACAAATGAGCAGTTCTTC.

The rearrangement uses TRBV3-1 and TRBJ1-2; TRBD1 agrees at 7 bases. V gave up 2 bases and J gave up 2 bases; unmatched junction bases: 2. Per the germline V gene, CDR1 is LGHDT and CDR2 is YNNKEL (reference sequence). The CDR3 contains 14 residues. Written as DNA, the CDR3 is TGTGCCAGCAGCCAACCGACAGGGAACTATGGCTACACCTTC. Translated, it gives CASSQPTGNYGYTF. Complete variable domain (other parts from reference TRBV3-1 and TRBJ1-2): DTAVSQTPKYLVTQMGNDKSIKCEQNLGHDTMYWYKQDSKKFLKIMFSYNNKELIINETVPNRFSPKSPDKAHLNLHINSLELGDSAVYFCASSQPTGNYGYTFGSGTRLTVV.

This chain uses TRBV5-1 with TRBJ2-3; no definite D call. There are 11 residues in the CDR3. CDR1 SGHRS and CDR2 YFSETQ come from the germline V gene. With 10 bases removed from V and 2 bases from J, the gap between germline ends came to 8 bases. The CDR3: CAFDPTDTQYF. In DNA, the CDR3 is TGCGCCTTCGACCCCACAGATACGCAGTATTTT. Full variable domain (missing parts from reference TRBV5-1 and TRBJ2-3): KAGVTQTPRYLIKTRGQQVTLSCSPISGHRSVSWYQQTPGQGLQFLFEYFSETQRNKGNFPGRFSGRQFSNSRSEMNVSTLELGDSALYLCAFDPTDTQYFGPGTRLTVL.

CDR3 loop: CASSAGYPNTGELFF. The CDR3, as DNA: TGTGCCAGCAGCGCGGGGTACCCCAACACCGGGGAGCTGTTTTTT. The genes are TRBV9 and TRBJ2-2; D is possibly TRBD2 (5 bases). V lost 3 bases, J lost 2 bases, and 11 bases lay in between. The CDR3 covers 15 residues. Looked up from germline, CDR1 is SGDLS and CDR2 is YYNGEE.

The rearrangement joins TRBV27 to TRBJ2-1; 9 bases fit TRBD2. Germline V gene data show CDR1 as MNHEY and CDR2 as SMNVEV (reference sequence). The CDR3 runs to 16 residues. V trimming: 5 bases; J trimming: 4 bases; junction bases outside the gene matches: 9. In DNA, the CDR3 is TGTGCCAGCAGTGAGCTTAGCGGGAGTGGGTACAATGAGCAGTTCTTC. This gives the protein CASSELSGSGYNEQFF.

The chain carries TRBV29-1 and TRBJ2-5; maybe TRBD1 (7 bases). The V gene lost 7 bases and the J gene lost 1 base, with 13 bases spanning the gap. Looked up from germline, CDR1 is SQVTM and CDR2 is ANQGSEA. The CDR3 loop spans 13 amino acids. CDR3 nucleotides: TGCAGCGCGAGGCAGGGGGGCCAAGAGACCCAGTACTTC. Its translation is CSARQGGQETQYF.

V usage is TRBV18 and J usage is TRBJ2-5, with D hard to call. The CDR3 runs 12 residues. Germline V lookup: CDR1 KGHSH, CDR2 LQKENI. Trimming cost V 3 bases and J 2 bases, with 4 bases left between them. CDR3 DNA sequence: TGTGCCAGCTCACCTTTACAAGAGACCCAGTACTTC. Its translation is CASSPLQETQYF.

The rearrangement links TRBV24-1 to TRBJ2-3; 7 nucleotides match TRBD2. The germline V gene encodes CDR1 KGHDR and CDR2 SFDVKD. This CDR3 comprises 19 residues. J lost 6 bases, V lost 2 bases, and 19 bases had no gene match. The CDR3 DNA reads TGTGCCACCAGTGATTCTTTACCGTCACAGCGGGGATTATCTGATACGCAGTATTTT. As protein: CATSDSLPSQRGLSDTQYF.

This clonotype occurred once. CDR3 region: CASSRPGAGGYYEQYF. The DNA of the CDR3 is TGTGCCAGCAGCCGCCCCGGCGCGGGGGGATACTACGAGCAGTACTTC. V usage is TRBV14 and J usage is TRBJ2-7, with TRBD2 matching 8 bases. The germline V gene has CDR1 SGHDN and CDR2 FVKESK. The ends lost 4 bases at V and 3 bases at J; junction bases unmatched: 11. This CDR3 has 16 amino acids.

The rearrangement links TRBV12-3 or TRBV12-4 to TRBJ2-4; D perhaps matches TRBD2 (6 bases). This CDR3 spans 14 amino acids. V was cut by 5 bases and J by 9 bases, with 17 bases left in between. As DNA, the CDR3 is TGTGCCAGCAGTCAAACTAGCCACGGTGCCATTCAGTACTTC. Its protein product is CASSQTSHGAIQYF.

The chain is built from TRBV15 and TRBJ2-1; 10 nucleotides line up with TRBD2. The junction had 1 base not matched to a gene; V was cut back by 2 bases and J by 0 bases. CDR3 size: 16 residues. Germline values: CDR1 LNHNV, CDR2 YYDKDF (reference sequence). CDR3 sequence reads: CATSRRTSGSYNEQFF. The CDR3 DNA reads TGTGCCACCAGCAGACGGACTAGCGGCTCCTACAATGAGCAGTTCTTC.

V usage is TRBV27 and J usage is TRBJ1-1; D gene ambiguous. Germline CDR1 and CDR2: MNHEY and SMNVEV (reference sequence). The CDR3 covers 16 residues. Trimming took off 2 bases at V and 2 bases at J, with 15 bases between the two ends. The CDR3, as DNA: TGTGCCAGCAGTTTAGGAGGTGCCTGGACCAACACTGAAGCTTTCTTT. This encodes CASSLGGAWTNTEAFF.

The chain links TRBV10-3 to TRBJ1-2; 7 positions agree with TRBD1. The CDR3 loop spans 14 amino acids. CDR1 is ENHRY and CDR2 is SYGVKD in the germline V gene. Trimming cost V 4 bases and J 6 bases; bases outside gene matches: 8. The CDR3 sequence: CAISGKQGLDGYTF. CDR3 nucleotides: TGTGCCATCAGTGGGAAACAGGGGTTAGATGGCTACACCTTC.

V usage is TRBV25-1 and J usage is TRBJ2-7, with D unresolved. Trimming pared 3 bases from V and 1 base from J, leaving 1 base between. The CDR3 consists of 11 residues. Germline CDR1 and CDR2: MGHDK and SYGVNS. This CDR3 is CASSESYEQYF. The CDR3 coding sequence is TGTGCCAGCAGTGAGTCCTACGAGCAGTACTTC.

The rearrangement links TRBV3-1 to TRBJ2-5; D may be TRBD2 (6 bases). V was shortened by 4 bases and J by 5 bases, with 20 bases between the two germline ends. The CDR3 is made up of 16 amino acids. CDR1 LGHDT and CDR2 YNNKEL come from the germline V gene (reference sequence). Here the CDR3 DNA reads TGTGCCAGCAGCCCCCGGGGGAGGAACCCCTGGGAGACCCAGTACTTC. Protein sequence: CASSPRGRNPWETQYF.

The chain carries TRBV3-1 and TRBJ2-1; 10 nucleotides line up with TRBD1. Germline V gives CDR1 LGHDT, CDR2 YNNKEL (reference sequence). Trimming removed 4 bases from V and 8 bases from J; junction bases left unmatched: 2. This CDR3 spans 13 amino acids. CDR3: CASSRDRGHEQFF. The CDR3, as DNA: TGTGCCAGCAGCCGGGACAGGGGACATGAGCAGTTCTTC.

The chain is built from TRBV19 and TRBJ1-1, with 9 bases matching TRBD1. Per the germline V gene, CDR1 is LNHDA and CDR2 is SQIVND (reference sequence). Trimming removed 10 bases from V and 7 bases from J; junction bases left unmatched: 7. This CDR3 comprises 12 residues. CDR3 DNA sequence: TGTGCCACCATGGACAGGGGACTTGAAGCTTTCTTT. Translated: CATMDRGLEAFF.

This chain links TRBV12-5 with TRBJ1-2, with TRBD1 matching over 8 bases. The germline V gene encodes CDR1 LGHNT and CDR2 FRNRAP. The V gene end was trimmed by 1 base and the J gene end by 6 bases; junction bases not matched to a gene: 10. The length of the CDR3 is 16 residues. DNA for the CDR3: TGTGCTAGTGGTTTGGAACCCAGGGGGCGCGTGGATGGCTACACCTTC. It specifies CASGLEPRGRVDGYTF.

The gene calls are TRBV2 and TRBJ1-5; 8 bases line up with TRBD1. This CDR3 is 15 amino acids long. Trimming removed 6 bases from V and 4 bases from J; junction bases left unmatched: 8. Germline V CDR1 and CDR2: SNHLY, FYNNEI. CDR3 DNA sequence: TGTGCCAGCAGAAACGACAGGGGTAATAATCAGCCCCAGCATTTT. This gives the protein CASRNDRGNNQPQHF.

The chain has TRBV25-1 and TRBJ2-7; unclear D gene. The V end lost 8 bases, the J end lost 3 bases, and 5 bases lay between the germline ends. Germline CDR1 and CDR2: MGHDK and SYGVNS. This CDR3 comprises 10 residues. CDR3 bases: TGTGCCAGCTATCTCTACGAGCAGTACTTC. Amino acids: CASYLYEQYF.